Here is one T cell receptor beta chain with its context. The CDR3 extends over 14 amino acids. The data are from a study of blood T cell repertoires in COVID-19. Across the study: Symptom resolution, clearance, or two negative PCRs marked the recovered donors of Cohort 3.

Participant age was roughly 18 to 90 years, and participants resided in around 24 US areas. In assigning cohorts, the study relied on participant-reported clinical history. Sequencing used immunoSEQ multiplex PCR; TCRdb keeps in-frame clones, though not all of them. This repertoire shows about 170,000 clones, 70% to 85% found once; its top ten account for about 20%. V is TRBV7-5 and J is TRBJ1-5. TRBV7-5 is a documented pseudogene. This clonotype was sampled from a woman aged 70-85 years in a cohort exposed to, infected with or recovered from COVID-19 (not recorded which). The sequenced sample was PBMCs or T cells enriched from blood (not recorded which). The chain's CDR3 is CARPVGVSNQPQHF. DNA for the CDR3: TGTGCCAGACCGGTAGGAGTAAGCAATCAGCCCCAGCATTTT.